This TCR beta chain was obtained from a study of blood T cells in healthy people across ages. The CDR3 is 15 residues long. The germline V and J ends were trimmed by 5 bases and 2 bases, with 14 bases remaining between them. The germline CDR1 and CDR2 sequences are SGHTA and FQGNSA. Using a J-beta primer mix together with a sample-barcoded 5' primer, a second PCR was run for roughly 6 to 11 cycles. One entry per CDR3 protein, called by TCRdb with MiXCR from the 5' RACE reads. The sample has more than 600,000 distinct CDR3 sequences, 25% seen once. The same specimen was also included in a second study, on T cells of mothers and their children.

V and J are TRBV7-2 and TRBJ2-3; D may be TRBD2 (6 bases). The sample comprised blood. The sequence came from a boy younger than 18 in good health. The CDR3 nucleotides read TGTGCCAGCAGCCCCCACGGGACTCCCACAGATACGCAGTATTTT. Its protein is CASSPHGTPTDTQYF.